Given below is one T cell receptor beta chain in context. Its specificity is unknown. CDR1 and CDR2 (germline): SGHRS, YFSETQ. CDR3 length: 16 amino acids. This sample was included in a study of CXCR3-negative and CXCR3-positive naive CD8 T cells. Study observations and caveats: In CXCR3-positive naive cells, the TRB CDR3s were more hydrophobic than in CXCR3-negative naive cells. TRB CDR3 properties indicated TCR strength, while surface CD5 was similar across naive subsets.

5' RACE with UMI labels generated the TRB cDNA libraries. Reanalyzing the 5' RACE reads, TCRdb keeps one entry per CDR3 protein, without DNA. This sample's clone table lists under 75,000 distinct CDR3 sequences. This clonotype was obtained from a human donor in good health. Some clones in this sample may be carry-over from other donors' samples. Material: naive CXCR3+ CD8+ T cells from blood. Specified subset: CD45RO-CCR7+CD27+CD95- naive CD8+ T cells expressing CXCR3 (TNR3+). V gene TRBV5-1 combines with J gene TRBJ1-5; TCRdb's assignment of TRBD1 cannot be checked, as there is no DNA. CDR3 residues: CASSLGSDSFNQPQHF.